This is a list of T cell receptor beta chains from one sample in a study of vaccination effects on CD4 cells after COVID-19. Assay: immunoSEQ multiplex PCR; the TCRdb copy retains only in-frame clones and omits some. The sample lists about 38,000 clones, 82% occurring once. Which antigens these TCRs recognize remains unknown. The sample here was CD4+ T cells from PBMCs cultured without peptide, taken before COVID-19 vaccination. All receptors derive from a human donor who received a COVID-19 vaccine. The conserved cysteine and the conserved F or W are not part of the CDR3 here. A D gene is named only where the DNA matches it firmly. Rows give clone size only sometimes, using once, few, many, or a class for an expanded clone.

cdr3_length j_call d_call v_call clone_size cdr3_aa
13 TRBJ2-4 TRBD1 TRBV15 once ATRRTGGEGNIQY
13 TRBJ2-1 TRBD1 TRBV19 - ASSQRTGSYNEQF
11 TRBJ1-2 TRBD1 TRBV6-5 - ASRETGFAGYT
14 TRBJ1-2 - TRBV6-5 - ASSYGSGRGRGGYT
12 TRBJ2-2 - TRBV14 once ASSQGYNTGELF
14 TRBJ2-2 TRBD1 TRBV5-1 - ASSLGPGGHTGELF
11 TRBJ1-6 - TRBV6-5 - ASSTQHNSPLH
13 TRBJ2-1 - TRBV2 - ASSPGQSSYNEQF
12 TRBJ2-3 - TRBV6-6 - ASNRQFSTDTQY
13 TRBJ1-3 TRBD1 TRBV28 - ASSADRGAGNTIY
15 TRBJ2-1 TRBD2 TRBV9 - ASSPRLFSGGAHEQF
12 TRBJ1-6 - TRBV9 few ASSAWGRRKPLH
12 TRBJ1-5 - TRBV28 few ASSLSLQGQPQH
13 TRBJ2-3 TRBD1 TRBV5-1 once ASSFRTGATDTQY
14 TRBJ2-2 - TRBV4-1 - ASSQVERVRTGELF
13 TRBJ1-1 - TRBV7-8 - ATRHRDNSDRKAF
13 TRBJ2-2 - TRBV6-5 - ASSTRTGNTGELF
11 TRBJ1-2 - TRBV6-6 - ASQDILNYGYT
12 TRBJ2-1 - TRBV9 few ASKQRPAVGEQF
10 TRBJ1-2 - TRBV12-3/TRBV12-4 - ASSSEREGYT
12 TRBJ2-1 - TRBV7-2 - ASSLDGSYNEQF
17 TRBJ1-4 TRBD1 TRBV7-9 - ASSLNPRDRGGTNEKLF
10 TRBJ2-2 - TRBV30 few AWRVHTGELF
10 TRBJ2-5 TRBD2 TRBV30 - AWTAGQETQY
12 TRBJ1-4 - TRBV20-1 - SASRGAPGEKLF
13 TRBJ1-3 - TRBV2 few ASRFDSGPGNTIY
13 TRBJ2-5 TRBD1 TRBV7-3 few ASSLGTGGKETQY
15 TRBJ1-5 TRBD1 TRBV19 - ASSIFTGTGGTQPQH
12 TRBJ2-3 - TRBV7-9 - ASSLGHSTDTQY
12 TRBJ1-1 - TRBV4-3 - ASSLRRGEGEAF
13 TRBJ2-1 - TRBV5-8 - ASRLYGAPTFEQF
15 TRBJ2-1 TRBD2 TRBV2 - ASSVSGTSGGGNEQF
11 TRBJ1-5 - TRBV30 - AWSVGPTQPQH
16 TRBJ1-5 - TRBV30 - AWSESPAGPKTNQPQH
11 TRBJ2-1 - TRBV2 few ASSDLRGNEQF
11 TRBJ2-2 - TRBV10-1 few ASSEHTPGELF
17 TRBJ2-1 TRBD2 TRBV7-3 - ASSHGTSGGGSSYNEQF
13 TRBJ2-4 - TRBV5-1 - ASSLGQGSGNIQY
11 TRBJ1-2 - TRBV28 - AIIEDSPYGYT
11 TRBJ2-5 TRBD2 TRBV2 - ASRTSGRETQY
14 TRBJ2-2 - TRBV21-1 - ASSKTQGVGTGELF
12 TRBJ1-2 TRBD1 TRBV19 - ASSTQGSGYGYT
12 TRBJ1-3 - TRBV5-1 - ASSLTASGNTIY
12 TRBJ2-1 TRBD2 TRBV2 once ASMDGSGGDEQF
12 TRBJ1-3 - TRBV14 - ASSQEGAGNTIY
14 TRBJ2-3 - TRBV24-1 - ATSDPTGLSTDTQY
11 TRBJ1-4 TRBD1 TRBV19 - ASAGTGTIKLF
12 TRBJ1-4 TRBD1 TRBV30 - ASTTQGTNEKLF
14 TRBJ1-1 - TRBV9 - ASSPQVQGSLTEAF
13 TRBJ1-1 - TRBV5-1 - ASSFSMPGGTEAF